The rows below give T cell receptor beta chains drawn from one sample of a study of T cell responses to AZD1222 COVID-19 vaccine. The table came from immunoSEQ multiplex PCR; TCRdb's copy has only in-frame clones and leaves some out. Of about 110,000 clones listed, roughly 88% were seen once; the top ten hold 10% to 15%. The sequences come from peripheral blood, collected on day 0 of MenACWY control vaccination. Receptors were obtained from an adult in good health. Each CDR3 is given with its conserved first and last residue. The D gene is left open where the match is weak. Where a row states a size, it is once, few, many or the class of an expanded clone; other rows omit it.

CDR3 length	V gene	J gene	clone size	D gene	CDR3 protein	CDR3 DNA
14	TRBV25-1	TRBJ1-6	-	TRBD1	CASSQTGRDSPLHF	TGTGCCAGCAGCCAGACAGGGAGGGATTCACCCCTCCACTTT
14	TRBV18	TRBJ2-7	-	-	CASSRTDGSYEQYF	TGTGCCAGCTCACGTACGGACGGGTCCTACGAGCAGTACTTC
14	TRBV28	TRBJ1-2	-	-	CASSLGQRRYGYTF	TGTGCCAGCAGCCTCGGACAGCGGAGATATGGCTACACCTTC
17	TRBV3-1/TRBV3-2	TRBJ1-6	-	-	CASSQELLTAYNSPLHF	TGTGCCAGCAGCCAAGAACTTCTAACGGCCTATAATTCACCCCTCCACTTT
13	TRBV6-2/TRBV6-3	TRBJ2-3	once	-	CASSRLMTDTQYF	TGTGCCAGCAGTCGGCTAATGACAGATACGCAGTATTTT
17	TRBV5-5	TRBJ2-3	once	-	CASSRVLALGSLDTQYF	TGTGCCAGCAGCCGCGTACTAGCCCTAGGTTCATTGGATACGCAGTATTTT
15	TRBV19	TRBJ1-3	-	-	CASSIGGTSGNTIYF	TGTGCCAGTAGTATTGGCGGAACGTCTGGAAACACCATATATTTT
16	TRBV27	TRBJ1-2	-	TRBD1	CASSLRTGLSTGGYTF	TGTGCCAGCAGTCTCCGGACAGGACTCTCAACGGGGGGCTACACCTTC
13	TRBV7-6	TRBJ2-5	-	-	CASSLIYGETQYF	TGTGCCAGCAGCTTAATTTATGGAGAGACCCAGTACTTC
15	TRBV12-2	TRBJ1-5	-	-	CASRLALEGHQPQHF	TGTGCAAGTCGCTTAGCACTGGAGGGACATCAGCCCCAGCATTTT
12	TRBV29-1	TRBJ1-2	once	-	CSVGDGYYGYTF	TGCAGCGTTGGGGACGGATACTATGGCTACACCTTC
13	TRBV5-1	TRBJ1-4	-	-	CASSLGNREKLFF	TGCGCCAGCAGCTTGGGAAACAGAGAAAAACTGTTTTTT
15	TRBV9	TRBJ2-1	-	-	CASSRDWSSYNEQFF	TGTGCCAGCAGCAGAGACTGGAGCTCCTACAATGAGCAGTTCTTC
14	TRBV5-1	TRBJ2-2	-	-	CASSGQGAGGELFF	TGCGCCAGCAGCGGTCAGGGTGCAGGCGGGGAGCTGTTTTTT
17	TRBV7-2	TRBJ2-7	few	-	CASSLGGLGMPPYEQYF	TGTGCCAGCAGCTTAGGGGGTCTGGGAATGCCTCCCTACGAGCAGTACTTC
11	TRBV14	TRBJ2-7	-	-	CARNTGYEQYF	TGTGCCCGGAATACGGGCTACGAGCAGTACTTC
14	TRBV5-1	TRBJ1-4	-	-	CASTGGSTDEKLFF	TGCGCCAGTACTGGCGGGTCTACCGATGAAAAACTGTTTTTT
12	TRBV29-1	TRBJ2-2	-	TRBD2	CSAPSGPGELFF	TGCAGTGCGCCTAGCGGACCCGGGGAGCTGTTTTTT
16	TRBV28	TRBJ2-7	-	TRBD2	CATLAPGGRRTYEQYF	TGTGCCACCTTGGCACCGGGGGGTAGGAGGACCTACGAGCAGTACTTC
15	TRBV13	TRBJ1-6	-	TRBD1	CASSFRDRFNSPLHF	TGTGCCAGCAGCTTCCGGGACAGATTTAATTCACCCCTCCACTTT
13	TRBV19	TRBJ2-3	once	-	CASSSPPQRTQYF	TGTGCCAGTAGTTCCCCCCCCCAGAGGACGCAGTATTTT
20	TRBV23-1	TRBJ2-7	-	TRBD1	CASSHPRTGGGSQKLREQYF	TGCGCCAGCAGCCATCCCCGGACAGGGGGCGGTTCACAAAAACTACGCGAGCAGTACTTC
11	TRBV2	TRBJ1-2	-	-	CASSNGWGYTF	TGTGCCAGCAGTAACGGGTGGGGCTACACCTTC
15	TRBV6-4	TRBJ2-2	few	TRBD2	CASSGGGKDTGELFF	TGTGCCAGTAGCGGGGGAGGAAAGGACACCGGGGAGCTGTTTTTT
13	TRBV30	TRBJ1-1	-	-	CAWTLGFNTEAFF	TGTGCCTGGACTCTGGGTTTCAACACTGAAGCTTTCTTT
13	TRBV9	TRBJ1-2	-	TRBD1	CASSGQEVYGYTF	TGTGCCAGCTCGGGACAGGAGGTATATGGCTACACCTTC